This paragraph covers one TCR beta chain sequence. These data are taken from a study of shared clonotypes between healthy human individuals. Produced via immunoSEQ multiplex PCR; TCRdb's table is partial and in-frame only. Found here are about 2.1 million clones, 93% of them singletons; the top ten hold more than 1.5%. The naive CD8 population came from CD45RO-negative cells selected for CCR7, without terminally differentiated effector memory CD45RA+ cells. The donors, all of them Caucasian adults, lived in Nashville, Tennessee. CDR3 length: 13 residues. V lost 1 base, J lost 8 bases, and 8 bases lay in between. CDR1 is LNHNV, CDR2 YYDKDF, per germline (reference sequence).

The chain is built from TRBV15 and TRBJ1-4; D is ambiguous. This receptor was identified in a young man in good health. Some clones in this sample may be carry-over from other donors' samples. Sequenced material: naive CD8+ T cells from PBMCs. The CDR3 here is CATSRVLREKLFF. DNA for the CDR3: TGTGCCACCAGCAGAGTACTGCGGGAAAAACTGTTTTTT. Combining the CDR3 with reference TRBV15 and TRBJ1-4 gives the whole variable domain DAMVIQNPRYQVTQFGKPVTLSCSQTLNHNVMYWYQQKSSQAPKLLFHYYDKDFNNEADTPDNFQSRRPNTSFCFLDIRSPGLGDTAMYLCATSRVLREKLFFGSGTQLSVL.